Following are 19 T cell receptor beta chains from one sample sequenced in a study of blood T cells in healthy people across ages. Together with a sample-barcoded 5' primer, a J-beta primer mix was included in a second PCR lasting about 7 to 12 cycles. Each CDR3 protein is one row after TCRdb ran MiXCR on the 5' RACE reads. Of about 680,000 distinct CDR3 sequences listed, 45% to 50% were seen once; the top ten hold around 32%. Source material: blood. Receptor source: a woman aged 60-75 years in good health.

A single count supports this clonotype. CDR3 sequence reads: CASSFRALGGGEQYF. As DNA, the CDR3 is TGTGCCAGCAGTTTCCGGGCCTTAGGGGGTGGAGAGCAGTACTTC. V and J are TRBV27 and TRBJ2-7, with D possibly matching TRBD1 (6 bases). The CDR3 is made up of 15 amino acids. Germline V CDR1 and CDR2: MNHEY, SMNVEV (reference sequence). V lost 3 bases, J lost 7 bases, and 19 bases lay in between.

The CDR3 DNA is TGCAGTGCCAAAAGAGGGACTGGCCAAGAGACCCAGTACTTC. Its protein is CSAKRGTGQETQYF. The chain links TRBV20-1 to TRBJ2-5; D is perhaps TRBD2 (6 bases). The germline V gene encodes CDR1 DFQATT and CDR2 SNEGSKA (reference sequence). V was shortened by 6 bases and J by 1 base, with 15 bases between the two germline ends. This CDR3 comprises 14 residues.

The sample holds a few counts of this clonotype. V usage is TRBV14 and J usage is TRBJ2-3, with a weak D call TRBD1 (5 bases). This CDR3 region has 13 residues. V lost 4 bases to trimming and J lost 9 bases, with 14 bases between them. The germline V gene has CDR1 SGHDN and CDR2 FVKESK. CDR3 in DNA: TGTGCCAGCAGCCCCCCGGACACGTCGACGCAGTATTTT. This encodes CASSPPDTSTQYF.

This clonotype turned up a few times. V gene TRBV5-1 combines with J gene TRBJ1-2; 9 positions match TRBD1. Germline V lookup: CDR1 SGHRS, CDR2 YFSETQ. V trimming: 0 bases; J trimming: 5 bases; junction bases outside the gene matches: 5. CDR3 length: 15 residues. The CDR3 reads CASSLVDRGGYGYTF. In DNA, the CDR3 is TGCGCCAGCAGCTTGGTGGACAGGGGCGGGTATGGCTACACCTTC. Together with reference TRBV5-1 and TRBJ1-2, the CDR3 gives the full variable domain: KAGVTQTPRYLIKTRGQQVTLSCSPISGHRSVSWYQQTPGQGLQFLFEYFSETQRNKGNFPGRFSGRQFSNSRSEMNVSTLELGDSALYLCASSLVDRGGYGYTFGSGTRLTVV.

This clonotype was seen a handful of times. The V call is TRBV20-1, the J call TRBJ2-7, with D possibly matching TRBD2 (7 bases). This CDR3 spans 15 amino acids. Germline V lookup: CDR1 DFQATT, CDR2 SNEGSKA (reference sequence). V was cut by 5 bases and J by 1 base, with 18 bases left in between. The DNA for the CDR3 is TGCAGTGCTGAGGGGGGGAGTACAGGGTCCTACGAGCAGTACTTC. This gives the protein CSAEGGSTGSYEQYF.

This clonotype was seen once. Given a much more abundant clone one base away, this may be a read error. This chain connects TRBV5-1 to TRBJ2-7, with D tentatively TRBD2 (6 bases). The CDR3 covers 14 residues. CDR1 is SGHRS and CDR2 is YFSETQ in the germline V gene. The CDR3 loop reads CASNLGSDYNEQYF. The CDR3, as DNA: TGCGCCAGCAACTTGGGGTCGGACTACAATGAGCAGTACTTC.

Only a few counts were recorded for this clonotype. The CDR3 is CASSRSPNPETQYF. The CDR3 nucleotides read TGTGCCAGCAGCCGTAGCCCCAATCCAGAGACCCAGTACTTC. The chain employs TRBV7-7 and TRBJ2-5; D not resolved. Germline V gene lookup returns CDR1 SSHAT and CDR2 FNYEAQ (reference sequence). The CDR3 covers 14 residues. Trimming removed 5 bases at V and 4 bases at J, with 14 bases between.

The rearrangement links TRBV20-1 to TRBJ2-5, with TRBD2 identical over 7 bases. CDR3 length equals 14 residues. The germline CDR1 and CDR2 sequences are DFQATT and SNEGSKA (reference sequence). J was trimmed by 3 bases and V by 3 bases; bases with no gene match: 7. CDR3 DNA: TGCAGTGCTAGTCAAGGACTAGTAGAAGAGACCCAGTACTTC. This encodes CSASQGLVEETQYF.

A few counts support this clonotype. The V and J genes are TRBV29-1 and TRBJ2-5; 9 nucleotides align to TRBD2. The J call may be in error: the DNA end matches TRBJ2-7 better. This CDR3 is built from 12 residues. Germline-derived CDR1 and CDR2 are SQVTM and ANQGSEA. CDR3 loop: CSAAGLAYEQYF. CDR3 sequence (DNA): TGCAGCGCGGCGGGACTAGCTTACGAGCAGTACTTC.

This clonotype has more than one count but fewer than ten. The chain links TRBV10-3 to TRBJ2-7; D unresolved. The CDR3 is made up of 12 amino acids. V lost 6 bases, J lost 7 bases, and 13 bases lay in between. Germline V CDR1 and CDR2: ENHRY, SYGVKD. DNA for the CDR3: TGTGCCATCAGCCCTCCAGGACCTGAGCAGTACTTC. This sequence encodes CAISPPGPEQYF.

V and J are TRBV9 and TRBJ2-5; D call uncertain. The CDR3 covers 15 residues. V dropped 1 base and J dropped 0 bases, with 10 bases sitting between them. Germline CDR1 reads SGDLS; CDR2 reads YYNGEE. The CDR3 DNA follows: TGTGCCAGCAGCGTATCCCCCGGGTACCAAGAGACCCAGTACTTC. Its protein is CASSVSPGYQETQYF. The full variable domain, its missing parts supplied by reference TRBV9 and TRBJ2-5, is DSGVTQTPKHLITATGQRVTLRCSPRSGDLSVYWYQQSLDQGLQFLIQYYNGEERAKGNILERFSAQQFPDLHSELNLSSLELGDSALYFCASSVSPGYQETQYFGPGTRLLVL.

The chain couples TRBV5-1 to TRBJ1-2; no clear D gene. Germline V gives CDR1 SGHRS, CDR2 YFSETQ. V was trimmed by 5 bases and J by 2 bases, leaving 13 bases between them. The CDR3 has 14 amino acids. CDR3 bases: TGCGCCAGCAGTCAGGTGAATATGAACTATGGCTACACCTTC. Translating gives CASSQVNMNYGYTF.

The chain joins TRBV20-1 to TRBJ2-2; TRBD1 agrees at 7 bases. CDR3 length: 14 residues. Per germline, CDR1 DFQATT and CDR2 SNEGSKA (reference sequence). V shed 5 bases and J 0 bases; nucleotides not matched to a gene: 3. CDR3 DNA: TGCAGTGCTGGGGACAGATCGAACACCGGGGAGCTGTTTTTT. It encodes CSAGDRSNTGELFF.

The rearrangement uses TRBV4-1 and TRBJ2-1; D gene ambiguous. The CDR3 runs to 14 residues. Trimming cost V 1 base and J 7 bases, with 11 bases left between them. Germline V CDR1 and CDR2: MGHRA, YSYEKL. In DNA form, the CDR3 reads TGCGCCAGCAGCCAAGGTGGTGGGATGAATGAGCAGTTCTTC. This codes for CASSQGGGMNEQFF.

This clonotype was observed a handful of times. This chain uses TRBV7-9 with TRBJ2-7, with 8 positions matching TRBD1. V was clipped by 0 bases and J by 3 bases; unmatched bases: 7. The germline CDR1 and CDR2 sequences are SEHNR and FQNEAQ (reference sequence). The CDR3 runs to 16 residues. CDR3 sequence (DNA): TGTGCCAGCAGCTTAGCCCCTGACAGGGGACGCTACGAGCAGTACTTC. Its protein product is CASSLAPDRGRYEQYF.

V and J are TRBV29-1 and TRBJ2-7, with 7 bases fitting TRBD1. The CDR3 totals 13 residues. Looked up from germline, CDR1 is SQVTM and CDR2 is ANQGSEA. The junction had 7 bases not matched to a gene; V was cut back by 5 bases and J by 3 bases. The CDR3 sequence is CSVQGTANYEQYF. CDR3 sequence (DNA): TGCAGCGTTCAGGGGACAGCAAACTACGAGCAGTACTTC.

The rearrangement links TRBV20-1 to TRBJ1-2; no reliable D call. Deletions cut 1 base from V and 6 bases from J, with 12 bases between. The CDR3 length is 13 residues. CDR1 and CDR2 (germline): DFQATT, SNEGSKA (reference sequence). The CDR3 loop reads CSARVSQSNGYTF. For the CDR3, the DNA is TGCAGTGCTAGAGTGTCTCAGTCTAATGGCTACACCTTC.

Written as DNA, the CDR3 is TGCAGTGCTAGAGACGACAGGGGCTACGGCTACACCTTC. It specifies CSARDDRGYGYTF. The chain carries TRBV20-1 and TRBJ1-2, with 8 bases identical to TRBD1. The CDR3 runs 13 residues. V lost 0 bases to trimming and J lost 8 bases; unmatched junction nucleotides: 5. From germline, CDR1 is DFQATT and CDR2 SNEGSKA (reference sequence).

The gene calls are TRBV24-1 and TRBJ2-5, with 8 nucleotides matching TRBD1. Germline CDR1 reads KGHDR; CDR2 reads SFDVKD. Losses at the gene ends were 4 bases for V and 4 bases for J; bases not matched to a gene: 16. This CDR3 is built from 18 residues. CDR3 in amino acids: CATSDHGLRTGMRETQYF. The DNA for the CDR3 is TGTGCCACCAGTGACCATGGACTTCGGACAGGGATGCGAGAGACCCAGTACTTC.